These 2 T cell receptor beta chains share one sample of origin, sequenced in a study of HIV-infected patients and healthy controls. Using its own MiXCR run on the 5' RACE reads, TCRdb lists one record per CDR3 protein. The profile covers more than 60,000 distinct CDR3 sequences, with about 19% appearing a single time and approximately 1.5% taken by the ten largest. The source material was CD4+ T cells from blood. These TCRs come from a human donor in good health.

A few counts support this clonotype. The chain joins TRBV11-3 to TRBJ2-5, with D unclear. The CDR3 extends over 14 amino acids. V was clipped by 8 bases and J by 0 bases, with 13 bases between them. From germline, CDR1 is SGHNT and CDR2 YENEEA. CDR3 residues: CASFRTSYQETQYF. CDR3 in DNA: TGTGCCAGCTTCAGGACGTCTTACCAAGAGACCCAGTACTTC.

This clonotype was seen more than once but under ten times. This sequence joins TRBV23-1 and TRBJ2-1, with D perhaps matching TRBD1 or TRBD2 (5 bases each). TRBV23-1 has ORF status, its function being uncertain. V was clipped by 4 bases and J by 0 bases, with 13 bases between them. This CDR3 spans 16 amino acids. The CDR3 is CASSRGDRSSYNEQFF. The CDR3 DNA sequence: TGCGCCAGCAGTCGTGGGGACCGTAGCTCCTACAATGAGCAGTTCTTC.